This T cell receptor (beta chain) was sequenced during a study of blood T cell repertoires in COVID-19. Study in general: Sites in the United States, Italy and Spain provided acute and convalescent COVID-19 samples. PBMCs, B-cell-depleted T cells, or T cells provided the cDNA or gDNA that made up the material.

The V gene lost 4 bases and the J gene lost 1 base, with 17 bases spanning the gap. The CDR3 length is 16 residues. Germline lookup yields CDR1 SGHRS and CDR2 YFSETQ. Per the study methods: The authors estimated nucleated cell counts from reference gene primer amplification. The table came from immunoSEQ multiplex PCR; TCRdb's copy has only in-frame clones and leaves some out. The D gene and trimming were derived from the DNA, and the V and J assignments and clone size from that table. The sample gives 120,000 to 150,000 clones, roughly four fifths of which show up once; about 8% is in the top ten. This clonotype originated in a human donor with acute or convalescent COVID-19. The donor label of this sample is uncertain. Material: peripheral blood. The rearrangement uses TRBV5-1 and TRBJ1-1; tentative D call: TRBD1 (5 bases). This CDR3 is CASSDLRGLSNTEAFF. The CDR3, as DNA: TGCGCCAGCAGCGACCTCCGGGGACTCTCGAACACTGAAGCTTTCTTT.